These 25 T cell receptor beta chains share one sample of origin, sequenced in a study of identical twins. TCRdb reprocessed the 5' RACE reads via MiXCR and lists one record per CDR3 protein. The sample shows some 730,000 distinct CDR3 sequences, about 20% of them seen only once. The sample was also linked to a second study, of T cells expressing NK-cell markers.

Material: PBMCs. The receptors shown here come from a woman between 18 and 29 years old in good health.

This sequence joins TRBV12-3 or TRBV12-4 and TRBJ2-1, with D perhaps TRBD2 (5 bases). This CDR3 comprises 11 residues. V lost 5 bases and J 9 bases, leaving 8 bases between the germline ends. CDR3 residues: CASSAGVEQFF. CDR3 DNA: TGTGCCAGCAGTGCGGGCGTTGAGCAGTTCTTC.

This clonotype was counted only a few times. This chain links TRBV7-3 with TRBJ2-3; D might be TRBD1 (5 bases). CDR1 is SGHTA, CDR2 FQGTGA, per germline. V lost 5 bases and J 2 bases, leaving 11 bases between the germline ends. The CDR3 consists of 14 residues. The CDR3 reads CASSLLGPTDTQYF. CDR3 DNA sequence: TGTGCCAGCAGCCTCTTGGGGCCCACAGATACGCAGTATTTT.

The chain links TRBV6-5 to TRBJ1-5, with unresolved D. CDR3 length: 15 amino acids. Trimming stripped 0 bases from V and 1 base from J, with 7 bases between. Germline values: CDR1 MNHEY, CDR2 SVGAGI. As DNA, the CDR3 is TGTGCCAGCAGTTACTCCCAGCGGAGCAATCAGCCCCAGCATTTT. Translated: CASSYSQRSNQPQHF.

This clonotype has a handful of counts. The V and J genes are TRBV12-3 or TRBV12-4 and TRBJ2-1; TRBD2 agrees at 8 bases. The length of the CDR3 is 15 residues. J gave up 8 bases and V 2 bases, and 8 bases lay outside the gene matches. Here the CDR3 DNA reads TGTGCCAGCAGTTTAAGCGGGACTAGGGAGTATGAGCAGTTCTTC. Its translation is CASSLSGTREYEQFF.

In its sample, this clonotype was seen a few times. CDR3 region: CASSFTAILGETQYF. DNA for the CDR3: TGTGCCAGCAGTTTTACAGCTATTTTAGGGGAGACCCAGTACTTC. This chain connects TRBV12-3 or TRBV12-4 to TRBJ2-5; D is unresolved. The CDR3 loop spans 15 amino acids. Trimming took 3 bases from V and 5 from J, leaving 16 bases between them.

The J gene is TRBJ2-7, the V gene TRBV19; D is unclear. The germline CDR1 and CDR2 sequences are LNHDA and SQIVND (reference sequence). The CDR3 is 12 residues long. Trimming shortened V by 8 bases and J by 3 bases, and 11 bases separated the two germline ends. For the CDR3, the DNA is TGTGCCAGTGGGCCAAGGGACTACGAGCAGTACTTC. Its protein product is CASGPRDYEQYF.

Many counts were recorded for this clonotype. V and J are TRBV14 and TRBJ1-1, with D possibly matching TRBD1 (5 bases). Germline V gene sequence: CDR1 SGHDN, CDR2 FVKESK. This CDR3 has 15 residues. The germline V and J ends were trimmed by 2 bases and 1 base, with 11 bases remaining between them. The CDR3 loop is CASSQTQARNTEAFF. CDR3 nucleotide sequence: TGTGCCAGCAGCCAAACACAGGCTAGGAACACTGAAGCTTTCTTT.

This clonotype appeared a few times. V and J are TRBV6-1 and TRBJ2-2; 8 bases agree with TRBD1. This CDR3 comprises 14 residues. Germline CDR1 MNHNS, CDR2 SASEGT. V trimming: 6 bases; J trimming: 2 bases; junction bases outside the gene matches: 2. The CDR3: CASRTGDNTGELFF. In DNA form, the CDR3 reads TGTGCCAGCAGGACAGGGGATAACACCGGGGAGCTGTTTTTT.

The rearrangement joins TRBV20-1 to TRBJ2-5; 12 positions agree with TRBD2. CDR3 size: 17 residues. V lost 3 bases to trimming and J lost 0 bases; unmatched junction nucleotides: 8. Germline loops: CDR1 DFQATT, CDR2 SNEGSKA (reference sequence). CDR3 in DNA: TGCAGTGCTAGGCCCTACGGACTAGCGGGGCACCAAGAGACCCAGTACTTC. Translated, it gives CSARPYGLAGHQETQYF.

This clonotype was seen a few times. DNA of the CDR3: TGTGCCAGCAGTCCTAGCGTCCCCAAGGGCAATGAGCAGTTCTTC. This sequence encodes CASSPSVPKGNEQFF. The rearrangement joins TRBV12-3 or TRBV12-4 to TRBJ2-1; a possible D gene is TRBD2 (6 bases). The CDR3 is 15 residues long. V gave up 5 bases and J gave up 6 bases, with 17 bases separating them.

The chain carries TRBV20-1 and TRBJ2-5; maybe TRBD2 (6 bases). The ends were cut back, 1 base at V and 5 bases at J, with 17 bases in the middle. Germline V gene sequence: CDR1 DFQATT, CDR2 SNEGSKA (reference sequence). This CDR3 is 15 amino acids long. CDR3 in amino acids: CSARGPMGGAETQYF. The CDR3 DNA follows: TGCAGTGCTAGAGGCCCCATGGGGGGAGCTGAGACCCAGTACTTC.

The chain recombines TRBV5-1 with TRBJ1-2; D is uncertain. This CDR3 contains 16 residues. The V end lost 2 bases, the J end lost 0 bases, and 14 bases lay between the germline ends. CDR1 and CDR2 (germline): SGHRS, YFSETQ. As DNA, the CDR3 is TGCGCCAGCAGCTTTTCGGTACAAGTAGCTAACTATGGCTACACCTTC. It encodes CASSFSVQVANYGYTF. The variable domain in full, with the rest retrieved from reference TRBV5-1 and TRBJ1-2, is KAGVTQTPRYLIKTRGQQVTLSCSPISGHRSVSWYQQTPGQGLQFLFEYFSETQRNKGNFPGRFSGRQFSNSRSEMNVSTLELGDSALYLCASSFSVQVANYGYTFGSGTRLTVV.

The chain recombines TRBV20-1 with TRBJ1-1; 7 nucleotides align to TRBD1. Germline V gene sequence: CDR1 DFQATT, CDR2 SNEGSKA (reference sequence). The CDR3 consists of 15 residues. Germline trimming cut 1 base from V and 5 bases from J; bases unmatched to any gene: 10. The CDR3 loop reads CSARGTGTGSTEAFF. DNA of the CDR3: TGCAGTGCTAGAGGGACAGGCACAGGATCTACTGAAGCTTTCTTT.

V usage is TRBV7-9 and J usage is TRBJ1-1; D possibly corresponds to TRBD1 (6 bases). V was clipped by 6 bases and J by 4 bases, with 12 bases between them. This CDR3 has 13 amino acids. Germline CDR1 is SEHNR and CDR2 is FQNEAQ (reference sequence). The CDR3 sequence: CASSYEGGTEAFF. CDR3 bases: TGTGCCAGCAGTTACGAAGGGGGCACTGAAGCTTTCTTT.

This clonotype was seen a few times. The rearrangement links TRBV3-1 to TRBJ2-5; D remains ambiguous. The germline V gene encodes CDR1 LGHDT and CDR2 YNNKEL (reference sequence). V was clipped by 4 bases and J by 3 bases, with 12 bases between them. The CDR3 runs 14 residues. The CDR3 loop reads CASSREPVEETQYF. CDR3 sequence (DNA): TGTGCCAGCAGCCGAGAACCTGTGGAAGAGACCCAGTACTTC.

CDR3 in DNA: TGCAGTGCTAGGACCTGGGGGCGGGATCAGCCCCAGCATTTT. Amino acid sequence: CSARTWGRDQPQHF. This chain uses TRBV20-1 with TRBJ1-5; maybe TRBD1 (6 bases). This CDR3 spans 14 amino acids. Deletions cut 3 bases from V and 5 bases from J, with 14 bases between. The germline V gene encodes CDR1 DFQATT and CDR2 SNEGSKA (reference sequence).

In its sample, this clonotype was seen a few times. CDR3 sequence reads: CASSQYGPPSYNEQFF. The CDR3 DNA reads as TGCGCCAGCAGCCAGTACGGGCCTCCGTCCTACAATGAGCAGTTCTTC. The V and J genes are TRBV4-3 and TRBJ2-1; D gene ambiguous. Germline CDR1 is LGHNA and CDR2 is YSLEER. Trimming took 3 bases from V and 1 from J, leaving 13 bases between them. The CDR3 runs to 16 residues.

This chain links TRBV29-1 with TRBJ2-1, with TRBD2 matching 9 bases. V lost 4 bases and J lost 4; bases outside the gene matches: 14. The CDR3 is 17 residues long. Germline CDR1 SQVTM, CDR2 ANQGSEA. CDR3 amino acids: CSVAARSGGPPYNEQFF. DNA of the CDR3: TGCAGCGTTGCGGCTAGGAGCGGGGGGCCGCCGTACAATGAGCAGTTCTTC.

This clonotype came up a few times. The chain links TRBV25-1 to TRBJ2-7, with TRBD1 identical over 8 bases. The CDR3 is 15 amino acids. Trimming at V came to 1 base and at J to 5 bases, leaving 7 bases not matched to a gene. Germline CDR1 reads MGHDK; CDR2 reads SYGVNS. The CDR3 spells CASSELGQGAHEQYF. The DNA for the CDR3 is TGTGCCAGCAGTGAATTAGGGCAGGGGGCCCACGAGCAGTACTTC.

This clonotype was seen a few times. V is TRBV5-6 and J is TRBJ2-7; D is undetermined. Germline V gene data show CDR1 as SGHDT and CDR2 as YYEEEE. The CDR3 has 15 amino acids. The V end was cut by 4 bases, the J end by 1 base, with 15 bases between. The CDR3 bases are TGTGCCAGCAGCCCTGGGCGAGGAGTTTCCTACGAGCAGTACTTC. Its protein is CASSPGRGVSYEQYF.

The chain couples TRBV7-2 to TRBJ2-5; D call uncertain. Looked up from germline, CDR1 is SGHTA and CDR2 is FQGNSA. Trimming cost V 1 base and J 4 bases, with 13 bases left between them. CDR3 size: 15 residues. The DNA of the CDR3 is TGTGCCAGCAGCTTAGATCCAGAGTATAGAGAGACCCAGTACTTC. Translation gives CASSLDPEYRETQYF.

This clonotype was observed a few times. At one end, the junction sequence differs from germline, possibly due to a read error. The V call is TRBV10-3, the J call TRBJ1-2; D not resolved. CDR1 is ENHRY and CDR2 is SYGVKD in the germline V gene. This CDR3 region has 11 residues. Here the CDR3 reads CAISEYYGYTF. The DNA for the CDR3 is TGTGCCATCAGCGAGTACTATGGCTACACCTTC.

This clonotype was detected many times. A read error may produce the germline difference seen at one junction end. The J gene is TRBJ1-3, the V gene TRBV5-1; D gene unclear. This CDR3 has 13 residues. Germline-derived CDR1 and CDR2 are SGHRS and YFSETQ. The CDR3: CASSLDSGNTIYF. CDR3 DNA sequence: TGTGCCAGCAGTTTAGACTCTGGAAACACCATATATTTT.

CDR3 residues: CASSPHSGQGADTGELFF. In DNA form, the CDR3 reads TGTGCCAGCAGCCCCCATTCAGGACAGGGGGCTGACACCGGGGAGCTGTTTTTT. The genes are TRBV3-1 and TRBJ2-2; 11 bases are a match to TRBD1. Trimming cost V 4 bases and J 3 bases; bases outside gene matches: 10. The CDR3 runs 18 residues. CDR1 is LGHDT and CDR2 is YNNKEL in the germline V gene (reference sequence).

This clonotype was seen a few times. The rearrangement joins TRBV7-9 to TRBJ2-7; D is unclear. The CDR3 runs 13 residues. Germline V gives CDR1 SEHNR, CDR2 FQNEAQ (reference sequence). V lost 2 bases and J 3 bases, leaving 8 bases between the germline ends. CDR3 nucleotides: TGTGCCAGCAGCTTAAGAAGCGACTACGAGCAGTACTTC. As protein: CASSLRSDYEQYF.